This T cell receptor (beta chain) was documented in a study of CXCR3-negative and CXCR3-positive naive CD8 T cells. Concerning this clonotype: Antigen specificity is unknown.

The CDR3 has 14 residues. Study-level points and caveats: Greater hydrophobicity was found in TRB CDR3s of CXCR3-positive naive cells than of CXCR3-negative naive cells.

Via 5' RACE with UMI labels, TRB cDNA libraries were prepared. TCRdb reprocessed the 5' RACE reads and reports one entry per CDR3 protein, with no DNA. This listing includes over 100,000 distinct CDR3 sequences. This sequence originates from a human donor in good health. Some clones in this sample may be carry-over from other donors' samples. The chain employs TRBV12-3 or TRBV12-4 and TRBJ1-2. The sample taken for sequencing was naive CXCR3+ CD8+ T cells from blood. As to subset: CD45RO-CCR7+CD27+CD95- naive CD8+ T cells expressing CXCR3 (TNR3+). The CDR3 region is CASSLGGSYYGYTF.